The next 32 T cell receptor beta chains were all read from a single sample in a study of blood T cell repertoires in COVID-19. TCRdb's table, derived via immunoSEQ multiplex PCR, lists solely in-frame clones and lacks some. The sample yields 130,000 or so clones, around 90% seen once. What was sequenced was peripheral blood. Receptors originate from a man in his 60s with active or convalescent COVID-19.

V and J are TRBV10-3 and TRBJ2-7; 12 bases map to TRBD2. The CDR3 loop spans 15 amino acids. The germline gives CDR1 ENHRY, CDR2 SYGVKD. V trimming: 4 bases; J trimming: 3 bases; junction bases outside the gene matches: 4. Here the CDR3 reads CAISGTSGKNYEQYF. CDR3 DNA: TGTGCCATCAGTGGGACTAGCGGGAAGAACTACGAGCAGTACTTC.

As regards this clone: Other nucleotide sequences from this sample produce the same CDR3. This sequence joins TRBV5-1 and TRBJ1-4, with TRBD1 matching over 10 bases. Germline V gives CDR1 SGHRS, CDR2 YFSETQ. The CDR3 length is 14 residues. Unmatched junction bases numbered 2, after V lost 2 bases and J lost 7 bases. The CDR3 DNA sequence: TGCGCCAGCAGCTTTGGACAGGGGGGTGAAAAACTGTTTTTT. It codes for CASSFGQGGEKLFF.

This clone was counted only a few times. V and J are TRBV5-5 and TRBJ1-4, with TRBD1 matching 9 bases. V shed 4 bases and J 1 base; nucleotides not matched to a gene: 14. Germline CDR1 reads SGHKS; CDR2 reads YYEKEE (reference sequence). This CDR3 is 19 amino acids long. DNA of the CDR3: TGTGCCAGCAGCGCGCTCCTCAACAGGGGGCAGGGAACTAATGAAAAACTGTTTTTT. It is translated as CASSALLNRGQGTNEKLFF.

V and J are TRBV30 and TRBJ1-1, with 9 bases identical to TRBD1. After removal of 3 bases from V and 6 bases from J, the junction contained 11 bases not matched to a gene. The germline V gene encodes CDR1 GTSNPN and CDR2 SVGIG (reference sequence). CDR3 length: 15 amino acids. CDR3 sequence reads: CAWSPPGQGRAEAFF. Here the CDR3 DNA reads TGTGCCTGGAGCCCGCCGGGACAGGGACGGGCTGAAGCTTTCTTT.

The rearrangement links TRBV3-1 (or the pseudogene TRBV3-2) to TRBJ2-5; 12 nucleotides agree with TRBD2. This CDR3 is built from 16 residues. V shed 1 base, J shed 5 bases, and the junction held 5 bases outside the gene matches. Germline CDR1 is LGHDT and CDR2 is YNNKEL (reference sequence). CDR3 coding DNA: TGTGCCAGCAGCCAAGTACTGCTAGCGGGAGGGGAGACCCAGTACTTC. Translated: CASSQVLLAGGETQYF.

This clone occurred once. This chain joins TRBV18 and TRBJ1-6, with D unclear. With 3 bases removed from V and 7 bases from J, the gap between germline ends came to 16 bases. The CDR3 loop spans 16 amino acids. Germline V gene lookup returns CDR1 KGHSH and CDR2 LQKENI. The CDR3 nucleotides are TGTGCCAGCTCACCGCCCTGGGCAACGGGGAATTCACCCCTCCACTTT. Residues: CASSPPWATGNSPLHF. The whole variable domain, remainder taken from reference TRBV18 and TRBJ1-6, is NAGVMQNPRHLVRRRGQEARLRCSPMKGHSHVYWYRQLPEEGLKFMVYLQKENIIDESGMPKERFSAEFPKEGPSILRIQQVVRGDSAAYFCASSPPWATGNSPLHFGNGTRLTVT.

V usage is TRBV11-2 and J usage is TRBJ2-7; maybe TRBD2 (5 bases). Looked up from germline, CDR1 is SGHAT and CDR2 is FQNNGV. This CDR3 has 15 amino acids. V lost 5 bases and J 7 bases, leaving 21 bases between the germline ends. CDR3 nucleotides: TGTGCCAGCAGCAATCGCCACGGGATTGGGTGGGAGCAGTACTTC. Translated: CASSNRHGIGWEQYF.

The V gene is TRBV12-5, the J gene TRBJ1-1; 9 nucleotides align to TRBD1. The V gene's germline CDR1 is LGHNT and CDR2 FRNRAP. The V segment lost 0 bases and the J segment 5 bases; nucleotides outside the gene matches: 16. There are 19 residues in the CDR3. The CDR3 bases are TGTGCTAGTGGTTTGGTAAAGGGACAGGGACAGTTGGGGGTAACTGAAGCTTTCTTT. Translation gives CASGLVKGQGQLGVTEAFF.

The V and J genes are TRBV14 and TRBJ2-7; D not certain. Germline V lookup: CDR1 SGHDN, CDR2 FVKESK. This CDR3 is built from 13 residues. Trimming took 4 bases from V and 6 from J, leaving 13 bases between them. The CDR3 bases are TGTGCCAGCAGCCTTAGATGGCCGGGCGAGCAGTACTTC. This encodes CASSLRWPGEQYF.

J is TRBJ2-1 and V is TRBV5-1; TRBD2 aligns across 10 bases. Germline V gene data show CDR1 as SGHRS and CDR2 as YFSETQ. The CDR3 contains 20 residues. Trimming cost V 0 bases and J 0 bases; bases outside gene matches: 12. The CDR3 sequence: CASSLVSLAGVASSYNEQFF. Written as DNA, the CDR3 is TGCGCCAGCAGCTTGGTTAGTCTAGCGGGAGTTGCTAGCTCCTACAATGAGCAGTTCTTC.

The sample holds one count of this clone. This chain joins TRBV11-2 and TRBJ2-7; D is undetermined. CDR1 is SGHAT and CDR2 is FQNNGV in the germline V gene. The CDR3 is 15 residues long. V gave up 1 base and J gave up 3 bases, with 13 bases separating them. CDR3 in DNA: TGTGCCAGCAGCTTAGGTCCTGTCGTTAGCTACGAGCAGTACTTC. The encoded protein is CASSLGPVVSYEQYF.

This clone was picked up one time. The J gene is TRBJ2-2, the V gene TRBV6-2 or TRBV6-3; TRBD1 aligns across 7 bases. Germline V CDR1 and CDR2: MNHEY, SVGEGT. This CDR3 spans 15 amino acids. V shed 5 bases and J 4 bases; nucleotides not matched to a gene: 7. The CDR3 loop reads CASSKPGQITGELFF. The CDR3 nucleotides read TGTGCCAGCAGTAAGCCGGGACAGATCACCGGGGAGCTGTTTTTT.

V is TRBV3-1 (or the pseudogene TRBV3-2) and J is TRBJ1-5, with 9 nucleotides matching TRBD1. The CDR3 covers 16 residues. The germline gives CDR1 LGHDT, CDR2 YNNKEL (reference sequence). Trimming took 2 bases from V and 3 from J; bases not matched to a gene: 5. The CDR3 region is CASSQSGTGNNQPQHF. CDR3 sequence (DNA): TGTGCCAGCAGCCAATCCGGGACAGGGAACAATCAGCCCCAGCATTTT.

The chain joins TRBV19 to TRBJ2-5, with TRBD1 matching 7 bases. Germline V gene lookup returns CDR1 LNHDA and CDR2 SQIVND (reference sequence). V shed 6 bases and J 6 bases; nucleotides not matched to a gene: 13. CDR3 length: 15 amino acids. The CDR3 is CASSTQGVVAKTQYF. CDR3 DNA: TGTGCCAGTAGCACCCAGGGGGTGGTTGCGAAGACCCAGTACTTC.

For the CDR3, the DNA is TGTGCCAGCAGCTTGGACCCGCCGGGCTATGGCTACACCTTC. Its translation is CASSLDPPGYGYTF. The chain uses TRBV5-4 and TRBJ1-2; D is unclear. V was clipped by 0 bases and J by 4 bases, with 10 bases between them. The CDR3 contains 14 residues. CDR1 and CDR2 from the germline V gene are SGHNT and YYREEE (reference sequence).

This clone was detected only once. V usage is TRBV28 and J usage is TRBJ1-2; possible D gene TRBD1, 6 bases. The germline gives CDR1 MDHEN, CDR2 SYDVKM. The CDR3 sequence is 16 residues long. Deletions cut 0 bases from V and 1 base from J, with 12 bases between. The DNA for the CDR3 is TGTGCCAGCAGTTTATGGGGAATACAGGGTAACTATGGCTACACCTTC. This sequence encodes CASSLWGIQGNYGYTF.

The rearrangement links TRBV7-9 to TRBJ2-7; 11 bases align to TRBD1. The germline V gene encodes CDR1 SEHNR and CDR2 FQNEAQ (reference sequence). The CDR3 loop spans 15 amino acids. Trimming cost V 5 bases and J 4 bases; bases outside gene matches: 7. The CDR3 here is CASSVGQGAVYEQYF. The DNA for the CDR3 is TGTGCCAGCAGCGTCGGACAGGGGGCGGTTTACGAGCAGTACTTC.

This chain connects TRBV10-2 to TRBJ2-7; 9 nucleotides line up with TRBD1. CDR1 and CDR2 (germline): WSHSY, SAAADI. The CDR3 loop spans 14 amino acids. Trimming removed 6 bases from V and 5 bases from J; junction bases left unmatched: 8. CDR3 DNA sequence: TGCGCCAGCAGCCGTCCGGGACAGGGTCACGAGCAGTACTTC. As protein: CASSRPGQGHEQYF.

The chain recombines TRBV6-5 with TRBJ1-5, with TRBD1 identical over 7 bases. The CDR3 loop spans 12 amino acids. Per the germline V gene, CDR1 is MNHEY and CDR2 is SVGAGI. For the CDR3, the DNA is TGTGCAAGTCGGACAGGCGATCAGCCCCAGCATTTT. Translation: CASRTGDQPQHF.

The rearrangement joins TRBV29-1 to TRBJ1-2; 8 bases map to TRBD1. CDR3 length: 11 amino acids. Trimming removed 6 bases from V and 13 bases from J; junction bases left unmatched: 10. Germline-derived CDR1 and CDR2 are SQVTM and ANQGSEA. The CDR3 DNA reads as TGCAGCGTCAACGACAGGGGTGTCTGCACCTTC. Amino acids: CSVNDRGVCTF.

This chain links TRBV7-6 with TRBJ2-5; D remains ambiguous. V dropped 2 bases and J dropped 1 base, with 11 bases sitting between them. The CDR3 is 15 amino acids. The V gene's germline CDR1 is SGHVS and CDR2 FNYEAQ. This CDR3 is CASSLKQTPQETQYF. The CDR3 DNA sequence: TGTGCCAGCAGCTTAAAACAAACACCCCAAGAGACCCAGTACTTC.

The V gene is TRBV5-1, the J gene TRBJ2-5; 10 nucleotides match TRBD1. Germline CDR1 and CDR2: SGHRS and YFSETQ. The CDR3 contains 17 residues. The J segment lost 5 bases and the V segment lost 0 bases, leaving 10 bases of the junction unmatched. Here the CDR3 reads CASSLGTRQGARETQYF. The CDR3 bases are TGCGCCAGCAGCTTGGGGACAAGACAGGGGGCGCGGGAGACCCAGTACTTC.

The V gene is TRBV12-3 or TRBV12-4, the J gene TRBJ2-5; 7 bases line up with TRBD1. The CDR3 loop spans 13 amino acids. V lost 3 bases, J lost 4 bases, and 2 bases stayed unmatched. The CDR3 spells CASSFRQGETQYF. The DNA of the CDR3 is TGTGCCAGCAGTTTCCGACAGGGAGAGACCCAGTACTTC.

V gene TRBV5-1 combines with J gene TRBJ2-3, with 11 bases matching TRBD2. Trimming took 4 bases from V and 5 from J; bases not matched to a gene: 6. The CDR3 runs 15 residues. From germline, CDR1 is SGHRS and CDR2 YFSETQ. The CDR3 spells CASSPSGTSGDTQYF. DNA of the CDR3: TGCGCCAGCAGCCCATCCGGGACTAGCGGAGATACGCAGTATTTT.

The rearrangement uses TRBV9 and TRBJ2-7, with TRBD2 matching over 10 bases. With 3 bases clipped from V and 3 bases from J, the junction kept 3 bases outside the gene matches. The CDR3 consists of 14 residues. Germline values: CDR1 SGDLS, CDR2 YYNGEE. The CDR3 loop reads CASSASGGIYEQYF. DNA for the CDR3: TGTGCCAGCAGCGCTAGCGGGGGAATCTACGAGCAGTACTTC.

V gene TRBV28 combines with J gene TRBJ2-2; 7 bases fit TRBD2. Trimming cost V 7 bases and J 6 bases; bases outside gene matches: 17. The CDR3 spans 17 residues. CDR1 MDHEN and CDR2 SYDVKM come from the germline V gene. The CDR3 loop is CASTKYRWEGLAGELFF. CDR3 in DNA: TGTGCCAGCACCAAATACAGGTGGGAGGGTCTCGCCGGGGAGCTGTTTTTT.

The chain couples TRBV10-3 to TRBJ2-1, with 9 bases identical to TRBD2. Germline CDR1 is ENHRY and CDR2 is SYGVKD. This CDR3 contains 16 residues. V lost 2 bases to trimming and J lost 4 bases; unmatched junction nucleotides: 6. CDR3 amino acids: CAISEDVAGAYNEQFF. CDR3 in DNA: TGTGCCATCAGTGAGGATGTAGCGGGAGCTTACAATGAGCAGTTCTTC.

The chain links TRBV28 to TRBJ2-7; D may be TRBD2 (5 bases). The germline V gene has CDR1 MDHEN and CDR2 SYDVKM. Trimming took 5 bases from V and 2 from J, leaving 16 bases between them. The CDR3 extends over 15 amino acids. The DNA of the CDR3 is TGTGCCAGCAGTGTACCTGCGGGCGCCCCCTACGAGCAGTACTTC. The encoded protein is CASSVPAGAPYEQYF.

CDR3 residues: CASSPGRGMVLYTEAFF. CDR3 DNA sequence: TGTGCCAGCAGCCCCGGGCGGGGGATGGTGTTGTACACTGAAGCTTTCTTT. The chain joins TRBV11-2 to TRBJ1-1, with D possibly being TRBD1 (5 bases). The CDR3 is 17 amino acids. Germline values: CDR1 SGHAT, CDR2 FQNNGV. The germline V and J ends were trimmed by 5 bases and 3 bases, with 22 bases remaining between them.

J is TRBJ1-4 and V is TRBV7-2; D is perhaps TRBD1 (6 bases). Looked up from germline, CDR1 is SGHTA and CDR2 is FQGNSA. V gave up 6 bases and J gave up 5 bases, with 16 bases separating them. This CDR3 region has 15 residues. The DNA for the CDR3 is TGTGCCAGCAGACAGGGCCCAAGCCTGAATGAAAAACTGTTTTTT. The encoded protein is CASRQGPSLNEKLFF.

The chain employs TRBV9 and TRBJ2-7; D possibly corresponds to TRBD1 (6 bases). Germline CDR1 and CDR2: SGDLS and YYNGEE. The V and J ends lost 6 bases and 6 bases respectively, with 22 bases between them. CDR3 length: 15 residues. In nucleotides, the CDR3 is TGTGCCAGCACCGCAGGAGGTGGAAGAGGGGGCGAGCAGTACTTC. This codes for CASTAGGGRGGEQYF.

V gene TRBV5-1 combines with J gene TRBJ2-7, with 9 bases matching TRBD1. The germline CDR1 and CDR2 sequences are SGHRS and YFSETQ. V shed 4 bases and J 3 bases; nucleotides not matched to a gene: 5. This CDR3 contains 14 residues. For the CDR3, the DNA is TGCGCCAGCAGCAGCACAGGGGGCCTCTACGAGCAGTACTTC. This sequence encodes CASSSTGGLYEQYF.